The 26 T cell receptor beta chains below were found in one sample sequenced in a study of radiotherapy plus CTLA-4 blockade in lung cancer. The table came from immunoSEQ multiplex PCR; TCRdb's copy has only in-frame clones and leaves some out. This sample carries about 87,000 clones, 85% to 90% of them seen once, and the ten largest clones take over 15%. Specimen: peripheral blood, collected from a patient treated with radiotherapy plus ipilimumab. The receptors come from a human donor with non-small cell lung cancer that progressed on radiotherapy plus ipilimumab.

V gene TRBV6-6 combines with J gene TRBJ2-3, with 9 bases identical to TRBD2. This CDR3 is built from 15 residues. Per germline, CDR1 MNHNY and CDR2 SVGAGI (reference sequence). After removal of 2 bases from V and 4 bases from J, the junction contained 4 bases not matched to a gene. Written as DNA, the CDR3 is TGTGCCAGCAGTTACGGACTAGCGCTGTCAGATACGCAGTATTTT. Translated: CASSYGLALSDTQYF.

This clone has a handful of counts. The chain recombines TRBV2 with TRBJ1-2, with a possible D match to TRBD1 (5 bases). The V gene's germline CDR1 is SNHLY and CDR2 FYNNEI. The CDR3 has 13 residues. Trimming took 5 bases from V and 2 from J, leaving 9 bases between them. CDR3 sequence reads: CASSSRGNYGYTF. DNA of the CDR3: TGTGCCAGCAGTAGCCGGGGGAACTATGGCTACACCTTC.

The chain couples TRBV30 to TRBJ2-2; no firm D call. Trimming removed 2 bases at V and 2 bases at J, with 6 bases between. The CDR3 runs 13 residues. The germline V gene encodes CDR1 GTSNPN and CDR2 SVGIG (reference sequence). The CDR3, as DNA: TGTGCCTGGAGTTACAGAAACACCGGGGAGCTGTTTTTT. It is translated as CAWSYRNTGELFF. The full variable domain, with the rest looked up from reference TRBV30 and TRBJ2-2, is SQTIHQWPATLVQPVGSPLSLECTVEGTSNPNLYWYRQAAGRGLQLLFYSVGIGQISSEVPQNLSASRPQDRQFILSSKKLLLSDSGFYLCAWSYRNTGELFFGEGSRLTVL.

This sequence joins TRBV7-8 and TRBJ2-3; 12 bases are a match to TRBD2. CDR3 size: 13 residues. Trimming removed 5 bases from V and 14 bases from J; junction bases left unmatched: 8. The V gene's germline CDR1 is SGHVS and CDR2 FQNEAQ. The DNA of the CDR3 is TGTGCCAGCAGCCCACAGACTAGCGGGAGTCCGTATTTT. It codes for CASSPQTSGSPYF.

J is TRBJ2-7 and V is TRBV28; 9 bases match TRBD2. V gave up 5 bases and J gave up 0 bases; unmatched junction bases: 5. From germline, CDR1 is MDHEN and CDR2 SYDVKM. This CDR3 spans 15 amino acids. CDR3 protein: CASSPSGAGSYEQYF. CDR3 sequence (DNA): TGTGCCAGCAGTCCTAGCGGGGCCGGCTCCTACGAGCAGTACTTC.

The chain couples TRBV4-1 to TRBJ2-7; TRBD1 aligns across 7 bases. CDR3 length: 17 residues. CDR1 is MGHRA and CDR2 is YSYEKL in the germline V gene. Trimming cost V 1 base and J 3 bases; bases outside gene matches: 12. Here the CDR3 DNA reads TGCGCCAGCAGCCAAGGGCCCCCGGGGACAGTGGTCTACGAGCAGTACTTC. This sequence encodes CASSQGPPGTVVYEQYF.

This clone was picked up one time. The rearrangement joins TRBV4-3 to TRBJ2-5; tentatively, D is TRBD1 or TRBD2 (5 bases each). The CDR3 has 16 amino acids. Germline V gene sequence: CDR1 LGHNA, CDR2 YSLEER. V was clipped by 5 bases and J by 1 base, with 17 bases between them. The CDR3 here is CASSEAGTLIQETQYF. In DNA, the CDR3 is TGCGCCAGCAGCGAGGCCGGGACCCTCATCCAAGAGACCCAGTACTTC.

The V call is TRBV7-2, the J call TRBJ2-7; TRBD2 is a possible D gene (6 bases). With 0 bases removed from V and 5 bases from J, the gap between germline ends came to 17 bases. The CDR3 contains 16 residues. CDR1 is SGHTA, CDR2 FQGNSA, per germline. In DNA, the CDR3 is TGTGCCAGCAGCTTAGCCGGTTGGAGGCGGGGTGACGAGCAGTACTTC. This gives the protein CASSLAGWRRGDEQYF.

The rearrangement links TRBV20-1 to TRBJ1-2; D not resolved. The CDR3 has 11 residues. V dropped 3 bases and J dropped 7 bases, with 9 bases sitting between them. CDR1 is DFQATT and CDR2 is SNEGSKA in the germline V gene (reference sequence). CDR3 in amino acids: CSASRQPGYTF. In DNA form, the CDR3 reads TGCAGTGCTAGTCGGCAGCCTGGCTACACCTTC.

This clone showed up just a few times. The chain is built from TRBV18 and TRBJ1-1, with 9 bases identical to TRBD1. Germline V gene data show CDR1 as KGHSH and CDR2 as LQKENI. V lost 10 bases to trimming and J lost 1 base; unmatched junction nucleotides: 10. The CDR3 spans 15 residues. The CDR3 sequence: CATKAQTGGNTEAFF. The CDR3 region has the DNA TGTGCCACGAAAGCGCAGACAGGGGGGAACACTGAAGCTTTCTTT.

The chain couples TRBV12-5 to TRBJ1-4; TRBD1 agrees at 8 bases. The CDR3 has 20 amino acids. The trim removed 0 bases at V and 10 bases at J, leaving 22 bases unmatched. Germline values: CDR1 LGHNT, CDR2 FRNRAP. As DNA, the CDR3 is TGTGCTAGTGGTTTGGTACATTCCCTCGCGACGGCAGGGGGCCCTGTAAAACTGTTTTTT. This sequence encodes CASGLVHSLATAGGPVKLFF. The variable domain in full, with the rest retrieved from reference TRBV12-5 and TRBJ1-4, is DARVTQTPRHKVTEMGQEVTMRCQPILGHNTVFWYRQTMMQGLELLAYFRNRAPLDDSGMPKDRFSAEMPDATLATLKIQPSEPRDSAVYFCASGLVHSLATAGGPVKLFFGSGTQLSVL.

CDR3 protein: CASSPGVQETQYF. CDR3 nucleotides: TGTGCCAGCTCACCGGGAGTCCAAGAGACCCAGTACTTC. The rearrangement uses TRBV18 and TRBJ2-5, with D perhaps TRBD2 (5 bases). Germline CDR1 and CDR2: KGHSH and LQKENI. The CDR3 runs to 13 residues. Trimming stripped 3 bases from V and 1 base from J, with 6 bases between.

V usage is TRBV2 and J usage is TRBJ2-5; D could derive from TRBD1 or TRBD2 (5 bases each). The V and J ends lost 8 bases and 4 bases respectively, with 11 bases between them. This CDR3 has 12 residues. Germline V gives CDR1 SNHLY, CDR2 FYNNEI. The chain's CDR3 is CASRRGVETQYF. DNA for the CDR3: TGTGCCAGCCGAAGAGGGGTAGAGACCCAGTACTTC.

The chain links TRBV7-6 to TRBJ1-4; D gene ambiguous. The CDR3 has 12 residues. Germline CDR1 is SGHVS and CDR2 is FNYEAQ. V lost 5 bases and J lost 11, with 12 bases in between. For the CDR3, the DNA is TGTGCCAGCAGCCCGAGGCTTGGGAAACTGTTTTTT. It codes for CASSPRLGKLFF.

V is TRBV5-1 and J is TRBJ1-5, with 8 positions matching TRBD1. The germline CDR1 and CDR2 sequences are SGHRS and YFSETQ. Trimming removed 5 bases from V and 3 bases from J; junction bases left unmatched: 1. The CDR3 runs to 13 residues. The CDR3 DNA reads as TGCGCCAGCAGGGGACAGGACAATCAGCCCCAGCATTTT. Amino acid sequence: CASRGQDNQPQHF.

DNA of the CDR3: TGTGCCAGCAGTGTTGAGGTAGCGGGAGGAGGGTCCTACGAGCAGTACTTC. It yields the protein CASSVEVAGGGSYEQYF. The rearrangement links TRBV6-1 to TRBJ2-7, with 10 bases fitting TRBD2. The V gene end was trimmed by 4 bases and the J gene end by 1 base; junction bases not matched to a gene: 10. Per the germline V gene, CDR1 is MNHNS and CDR2 is SASEGT. The length of the CDR3 is 17 residues.

The chain carries TRBV23-1 and TRBJ2-7; D remains ambiguous. TRBV23-1 is an open reading frame, and its role is uncertain. V was shortened by 8 bases and J by 0 bases, with 17 bases between the two germline ends. The CDR3 is 15 amino acids. Written as DNA, the CDR3 is TGCGCCAGCCCCTCCGCCGAGGTAAGCTCCTACGAGCAGTACTTC. Protein: CASPSAEVSSYEQYF.

CDR3 nucleotides: TGCGCCAGCAGCCAAATAGGGCTGGGGGAAAAACTGTTTTTT. Residues: CASSQIGLGEKLFF. The V gene is TRBV4-3, the J gene TRBJ1-4; D remains ambiguous. V lost 2 bases and J 8 bases, leaving 12 bases between the germline ends. The CDR3 spans 14 residues. The germline gives CDR1 LGHNA, CDR2 YSLEER.

A few counts support this clone. The chain uses TRBV7-2 and TRBJ2-7; a weak D match, TRBD1 (6 bases). Germline V CDR1 and CDR2: SGHTA, FQGNSA. This CDR3 contains 14 residues. Trimming took 1 base from V and 4 from J, leaving 11 bases between them. The CDR3 sequence: CASSLGTRGYEQYF. The CDR3 nucleotides read TGTGCCAGCAGCTTAGGCACCAGGGGTTACGAGCAGTACTTC.

This chain joins TRBV6-5 and TRBJ2-1, with D tentatively TRBD2 (5 bases). Trimming left V 0 bases short and J 6 bases short, with 9 bases between. The CDR3 length is 14 residues. Germline V gene data show CDR1 as MNHEY and CDR2 as SVGAGI. The CDR3 region is CASSYSSGGNEQFF. The CDR3 nucleotides read TGTGCCAGCAGTTACTCGAGCGGAGGCAATGAGCAGTTCTTC.

This chain links TRBV5-5 with TRBJ2-7, with 10 bases that match TRBD2. The CDR3 has 15 residues. J lost 0 bases, V lost 1 base, and 1 base had no gene match. Germline values: CDR1 SGHKS, CDR2 YYEKEE (reference sequence). For the CDR3, the DNA is TGTGCCAGCAGCTTGACTAGCGGGACCTCCTACGAGCAGTACTTC. Protein product: CASSLTSGTSYEQYF.

This chain uses TRBV5-1 with TRBJ2-2; TRBD2 aligns across 13 bases. CDR3 length: 17 amino acids. The V gene end was trimmed by 0 bases and the J gene end by 7 bases; junction bases not matched to a gene: 6. Germline V gene data show CDR1 as SGHRS and CDR2 as YFSETQ. In DNA form, the CDR3 reads TGCGCCAGCAGCTTGGCCGGACTAGCGGGAGTTGGCGGGGAGCTGTTTTTT. It encodes CASSLAGLAGVGGELFF.

V is TRBV20-1 and J is TRBJ2-5; D is ambiguous. This CDR3 comprises 11 residues. Germline values: CDR1 DFQATT, CDR2 SNEGSKA (reference sequence). V shed 5 bases and J shed 5 bases, with 9 bases lying between them. The CDR3 bases are TGCAGTGCTGAGCAGGTCGAGACCCAGTACTTC. Translated, it gives CSAEQVETQYF.

The chain is built from TRBV9 and TRBJ2-1; 7 bases are a match to TRBD2. Germline CDR1 reads SGDLS; CDR2 reads YYNGEE. Trimming at V came to 3 bases and at J to 5 bases, leaving 8 bases not matched to a gene. CDR3 length equals 15 residues. The CDR3 coding sequence is TGTGCCAGCAGCGCCCCGTGGACTAGAAACAATGAGCAGTTCTTC. Residues: CASSAPWTRNNEQFF.

This clone was found a few times. The chain is built from TRBV18 and TRBJ1-3, with TRBD1 as a possible D gene (6 bases). The length of the CDR3 is 15 residues. V shed 4 bases and J shed 2 bases, with 12 bases lying between them. Looked up from germline, CDR1 is KGHSH and CDR2 is LQKENI. The CDR3 bases are TGTGCCAGCTCACTGGGGGCGGAAACTGGAAACACCATATATTTT. Amino acid sequence: CASSLGAETGNTIYF.

The rearrangement links TRBV19 to TRBJ2-3, with D perhaps TRBD2 (6 bases). This CDR3 is built from 14 residues. In germline, CDR1 is LNHDA, CDR2 SQIVND (reference sequence). V was trimmed by 4 bases and J by 2 bases, leaving 10 bases between them. The CDR3 sequence is CASSNRRVTDTQYF. CDR3 bases: TGTGCCAGTAGTAACAGGAGGGTCACAGATACGCAGTATTTT.